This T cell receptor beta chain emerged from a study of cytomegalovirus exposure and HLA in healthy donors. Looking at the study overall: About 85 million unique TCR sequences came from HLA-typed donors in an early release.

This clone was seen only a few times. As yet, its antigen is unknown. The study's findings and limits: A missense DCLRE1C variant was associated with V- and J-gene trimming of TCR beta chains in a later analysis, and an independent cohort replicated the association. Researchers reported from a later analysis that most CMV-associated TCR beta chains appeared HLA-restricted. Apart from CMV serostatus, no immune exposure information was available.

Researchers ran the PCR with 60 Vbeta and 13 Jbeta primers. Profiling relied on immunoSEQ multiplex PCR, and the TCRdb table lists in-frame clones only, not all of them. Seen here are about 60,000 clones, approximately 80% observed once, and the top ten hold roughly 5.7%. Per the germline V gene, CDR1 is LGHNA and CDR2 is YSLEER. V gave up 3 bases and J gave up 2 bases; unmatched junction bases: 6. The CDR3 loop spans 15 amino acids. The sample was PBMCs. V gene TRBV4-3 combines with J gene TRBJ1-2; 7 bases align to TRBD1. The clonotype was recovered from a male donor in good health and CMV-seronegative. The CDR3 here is CASSHLAGQNYGYTF. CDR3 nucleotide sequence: TGCGCCAGCAGCCACCTAGCGGGACAGAACTATGGCTACACCTTC.